Here is one TCR beta chain with its context. Many counts were recorded for this clonotype. Its recognized antigen is unknown. No quality values exist for individual bases; no much larger clone is one base distant. cDNA synthesis used template-switch 5'RACE with a primer carrying a 10-nucleotide random unique molecular identifier tagging each TCR transcript. Every sequencing run covered 15-18 subjects and yielded more than 160 million TCR-beta sequences. The RNeasy kit was used for extraction of total RNA. TCR-beta VDJ regions were amplified with primers for the TCR constant region and the 5'RACE anchor, using the KAPA Real-time Library Amplification kit. Sample indexes and Illumina adaptors were added in a first PCR, and a second PCR then increased library yield. The roughly 650 bp TCR product was size-selected on a 2% E-gel SizeSelection system after Ampure bead purification. Before pooling, library quality was checked on a Bioanalyzer, concentration was measured with Qubit, and libraries were quantified with the Kapa Library Quantification kit. Libraries were sequenced paired-end 2 x 150 bp on an Illumina HiSeq 2500. To increase sequence diversity, roughly 24-32% phiX was spiked into each library pool. As for the original processing: The quality-filtered reads were processed with the UMI-based MiGEC pipeline, whose error correction step removed more than 80% of the raw TCR sequences. IMGT germline references were used for aligning VDJ genes, and each clonotype was defined as a unique CDR3 amino acid sequence together with its V-J genes. VDJtools evaluated clonal expansion, Shannon diversity and CDR3 relatedness (CalcPairwiseDistances, ClusterSamples); CLCbio workbench built phylogenetic trees. Clones with at least 8 unique UMIs were defined as expanded, with this threshold being based on coefficient-of-variation modelling across technical triplicates. TCRdb reran the public reads through fastp at Q25 and MiXCR, keeping productive beta chains. Rows matching on CDR3 protein sequence are summarized as one entry with the most common DNA and genes. For this entry, the V and J calls and clone size follow TCRdb and not the study's own pipeline. Recorded for this sample are approximately 52,000 distinct CDR3 sequences; 3% to 4% of them occurred a single time. Jointly, the top ten make up 5.9% of the sample.

This sample is drawn from a study of neurological immune-mediated disorders (dated by TCRdb to about 2019). For context, the study as a whole: Of the roughly 34 multiple sclerosis patients, some 30 had relapsing-remitting MS and 3 had secondary progressive MS. Peripheral blood TCR-beta repertoires from patients with HTLV-I-associated myelopathy (HAM/TSP), patients with multiple sclerosis, and healthy controls were compared in the study using UMI-based sequencing. The 90 to 110 TCR-beta libraries covered PBMC samples along with longitudinal samples, technical triplicates, and paired sorted CD4+ and CD8+ T-cell subsets. Of the roughly 70 subjects in the cohort, about 14 were HAM/TSP patients, some 35 were multiple sclerosis patients, and some 20 were healthy controls. Study-level results and caveats: Phylogenetic analysis grouped repertoires from 18 of 34 MS patients into a cluster of related CDR3 sequences, suggesting a possible repertoire-level signature. The highest TCR clonal expansion was observed in HAM/TSP patients, whereas the lowest was observed in MS patients, even when compared with healthy controls. No association of the MS cluster with clinical or MRI features was observed, and the need for larger cohorts was stated by the authors. No identical CDR3 amino acid sequences were found to be shared among expanded clones across subjects, suggesting that TCR-beta repertoires were private in all groups.

The germline V gene yields MNHEY for CDR1 and SVGAGI for CDR2. Taken from cysteine to phenylalanine, the CDR3 has 14 residues. Only CDR3 DNA is held: 42 bases, read in frame from base 1. The germline ends are 13 bases apart after V is trimmed by 0 bases and J by 7 bases. For unsorted PBMC libraries, 2 million PBMCs were used after storage in RNAlater at -80 degrees C until RNA extraction. The multiple sclerosis patients were enrolled in a US clinical protocol that evaluated disease progression with magnetic resonance imaging. PBMCs were separated from peripheral blood using Ficoll-Hypaque density gradient centrifugation and then cryopreserved in liquid nitrogen.

The receptor was derived from a man in his forties with multiple sclerosis. The sample consisted of PBMCs. The sequence joins TRBV6-5 to TRBJ2-7, with the D gene call left open. This receptor carries the CDR3 CASSYSAARGEQYF. Here is the DNA: TGTGCCAGCAGTTACTCGGCCGCTCGTGGGGAGCAGTACTTC.